The text below deals with one T cell receptor beta chain. The PCR had 60 Vbeta and 13 Jbeta primers. Repertoires were generated with immunoSEQ multiplex PCR, while TCRdb's copy carries only in-frame clones and drops some. Altogether about 92,000 clones are present, about 84% being singletons, with the ten largest covering 1% to 1.5%. This sample was taken from a study of cytomegalovirus exposure and HLA in healthy donors. The sequencing input was PBMCs. This clonotype was obtained from a girl aged 2 to 9 in good health and CMV-seropositive.

This CDR3 is CAITQSGTSGRASFYNEQFF. The DNA for the CDR3 is TGTGCCATCACTCAATCCGGGACTAGCGGGAGGGCCTCATTCTACAATGAGCAGTTCTTC. The chain employs TRBV10-3 and TRBJ2-1; the match to TRBD2 covers 16 bases. This CDR3 spans 20 amino acids. Germline CDR1 reads ENHRY; CDR2 reads SYGVKD. V shed 7 bases, J shed 3 bases, and the junction held 15 bases outside the gene matches.